The 30 T cell receptor beta chains below were found in one sample sequenced in a study of cytomegalovirus exposure and HLA in healthy donors. 13 Jbeta primers and 60 Vbeta primers were used for the PCR. Assay used: immunoSEQ multiplex PCR; TCRdb lists only in-frame clones, some missing. The data hold over 75,000 clones, with roughly 86% observed a single time. Source material: PBMCs. The receptor set was obtained from a woman aged 18-29 years in good health and CMV-seropositive.

This clone was recorded once. J is TRBJ1-2 and V is TRBV6-1; TRBD1 matches 7 bases. The CDR3 has 15 amino acids. Trimming at V came to 3 bases and at J to 1 base, leaving 5 bases not matched to a gene. The germline V gene encodes CDR1 MNHNS and CDR2 SASEGT. CDR3 bases: TGTGCCAGCAGTGAGGGACAGAGGGATAACTATGGCTACACCTTC. Translated, it gives CASSEGQRDNYGYTF.

The table lists this clone with a count of one. The CDR3 nucleotides are TGTGCCAGCAAGGTGGCGGGAGGGCCTTACGAGCAGTACTTC. Translation: CASKVAGGPYEQYF. The chain uses TRBV27 and TRBJ2-7; TRBD2 aligns across 9 bases. The CDR3 extends over 14 amino acids. Germline loops: CDR1 MNHEY, CDR2 SMNVEV (reference sequence). With 7 bases clipped from V and 4 bases from J, the junction kept 8 bases outside the gene matches.

The rearrangement links TRBV7-2 to TRBJ2-1, with D perhaps matching TRBD1 (5 bases). Trimming took 2 bases from V and 8 from J, leaving 13 bases between them. Germline CDR1 and CDR2: SGHTA and FQGNSA. The CDR3 extends over 14 amino acids. The CDR3, as DNA: TGTGCCAGCAGCTTAAAGGGGATTCAATATGAGCAGTTCTTC. Residues: CASSLKGIQYEQFF.

This chain links TRBV7-9 with TRBJ2-7; a possible D gene is TRBD2 (6 bases). The CDR3 has 12 amino acids. V lost 5 bases to trimming and J lost 6 bases, with 11 bases between them. Germline-derived CDR1 and CDR2 are SEHNR and FQNEAQ (reference sequence). CDR3 coding DNA: TGTGCCAGCAGCACGACTAGTTTCGAGCAGTACTTC. Translation: CASSTTSFEQYF. Complete variable domain (other parts from reference TRBV7-9 and TRBJ2-7): DTGVSQNPRHKITKRGQNVTFRCDPISEHNRLYWYRQTLGQGPEFLTYFQNEAQLEKSRLLSDRFSAERPKGSFSTLEIQRTEQGDSAMYLCASSTTSFEQYFGPGTRLTVT.

The chain combines TRBV30 with TRBJ1-5, with a possible D match to TRBD1 (5 bases). The germline V gene encodes CDR1 GTSNPN and CDR2 SVGIG (reference sequence). Trimming stripped 4 bases from V and 4 bases from J, with 11 bases between. The CDR3 sequence is 13 residues long. CDR3 residues: CAWKMGGNQPQHF. In DNA form, the CDR3 reads TGTGCCTGGAAAATGGGGGGAAATCAGCCCCAGCATTTT.

This chain connects TRBV6-5 to TRBJ2-1, with TRBD2 identical over 11 bases. The CDR3 is made up of 15 amino acids. Losses at the gene ends were 6 bases for V and 6 bases for J; bases not matched to a gene: 7. Germline V gene data show CDR1 as MNHEY and CDR2 as SVGAGI. The CDR3 loop reads CASRSRLAGFNEQFF. In DNA form, the CDR3 reads TGTGCCAGCAGATCTAGACTAGCGGGATTCAATGAGCAGTTCTTC.

V and J are TRBV2 and TRBJ2-5; D perhaps matches TRBD2 (5 bases). CDR1 and CDR2 (germline): SNHLY, FYNNEI. V lost 5 bases to trimming and J lost 5 bases, with 12 bases between them. This CDR3 spans 13 amino acids. In DNA, the CDR3 is TGTGCCAGCAGTCTCCTGCGAGGGGAGACCCAGTACTTC. It translates to CASSLLRGETQYF.

J is TRBJ1-1 and V is TRBV10-3, with a possible D match to TRBD1 (6 bases). Trimming pared 11 bases from V and 1 base from J, leaving 11 bases between. The CDR3 consists of 12 residues. CDR1 and CDR2 from the germline V gene are ENHRY and SYGVKD. The CDR3 DNA is TGTGCCGTAGGACAGCCGAACACTGAAGCTTTCTTT. Its translation is CAVGQPNTEAFF.

The rearrangement links TRBV4-1 to TRBJ1-6; TRBD1 aligns across 7 bases. Germline V gives CDR1 MGHRA, CDR2 YSYEKL. The CDR3 has 16 residues. The ends lost 3 bases at V and 9 bases at J; junction bases unmatched: 11. The DNA of the CDR3 is TGCGCCAGCAGCCAGCCTAAACAGGGGATCAGTTCACCCCTCCACTTT. This translates into CASSQPKQGISSPLHF.

The chain links TRBV7-9 to TRBJ2-3; TRBD1 aligns across 9 bases. V lost 7 bases and J lost 4; bases outside the gene matches: 15. CDR3 length: 17 amino acids. The germline CDR1 and CDR2 sequences are SEHNR and FQNEAQ (reference sequence). DNA for the CDR3: TGTGCCAGCACTCATGGGTATGGTGGACAGGGGTCAGATACGCAGTATTTT. This translates into CASTHGYGGQGSDTQYF. The full variable domain, its missing parts supplied by reference TRBV7-9 and TRBJ2-3, is DTGVSQNPRHKITKRGQNVTFRCDPISEHNRLYWYRQTLGQGPEFLTYFQNEAQLEKSRLLSDRFSAERPKGSFSTLEIQRTEQGDSAMYLCASTHGYGGQGSDTQYFGPGTRLTVL.

The chain combines TRBV25-1 with TRBJ2-2, with D possibly TRBD1 on 5 matching bases. From germline, CDR1 is MGHDK and CDR2 SYGVNS. V lost 11 bases and J 2 bases, leaving 9 bases between the germline ends. The CDR3 has 12 amino acids. The CDR3, as DNA: TGTGCCTTAAGGGGCAACACCGGGGAGCTGTTTTTT. It translates to CALRGNTGELFF.

This sequence joins TRBV5-1 and TRBJ2-7; a weak D match, TRBD2 (6 bases). Germline values: CDR1 SGHRS, CDR2 YFSETQ. There are 18 residues in the CDR3. Trimming took off 0 bases at V and 3 bases at J, with 22 bases between the two ends. The CDR3 sequence is CASSLVVSAGVYRYEQYF. The CDR3 DNA sequence: TGCGCCAGCAGCTTGGTCGTGTCAGCGGGCGTGTACCGCTACGAGCAGTACTTC. Full variable domain (remainder filled in from reference TRBV5-1 and TRBJ2-7): KAGVTQTPRYLIKTRGQQVTLSCSPISGHRSVSWYQQTPGQGLQFLFEYFSETQRNKGNFPGRFSGRQFSNSRSEMNVSTLELGDSALYLCASSLVVSAGVYRYEQYFGPGTRLTVT.

The chain's CDR3 is CASSESFISTSGKYEQYF. DNA for the CDR3: TGTGCCAGCAGTGAATCTTTTATATCGACTAGCGGGAAGTACGAGCAGTACTTC. This chain uses TRBV25-1 with TRBJ2-7; 11 bases are shared with TRBD2. There are 18 residues in the CDR3. Losses at the gene ends were 1 base for V and 4 bases for J; bases not matched to a gene: 12. The germline CDR1 and CDR2 sequences are MGHDK and SYGVNS.

The chain recombines TRBV4-2 with TRBJ2-3; 7 bases agree with TRBD2. Germline V lookup: CDR1 LGHNA, CDR2 YNFKEQ. V trimming: 2 bases; J trimming: 0 bases; junction bases outside the gene matches: 5. CDR3 length: 16 residues. The CDR3 DNA is TGTGCCAGCAGCCAACCTAGCGGAGGGAGCACAGATACGCAGTATTTT. It translates to CASSQPSGGSTDTQYF.

The rearrangement links TRBV6-1 to TRBJ1-1; 9 positions agree with TRBD1. Germline V gives CDR1 MNHNS, CDR2 SASEGT. Unmatched junction bases numbered 1, after V lost 4 bases and J lost 4 bases. This CDR3 comprises 13 residues. CDR3 sequence: CASSATGGTEAFF. CDR3 nucleotide sequence: TGTGCCAGCAGTGCGACAGGGGGCACTGAAGCTTTCTTT.

This clone appeared a few times. This rearrangement joins TRBV5-6 to TRBJ1-2; D is unresolved. The CDR3 length is 14 residues. The germline CDR1 and CDR2 sequences are SGHDT and YYEEEE. Trimming pared 1 base from V and 2 bases from J, leaving 9 bases between. DNA of the CDR3: TGTGCCAGCAGCTTGCTGGTTCAGAACTATGGCTACACCTTC. Translation gives CASSLLVQNYGYTF.

The rearrangement links TRBV7-9 to TRBJ2-1; TRBD2 matches at 11 bases. The CDR3 is made up of 13 amino acids. J was trimmed by 7 bases and V by 11 bases; bases with no gene match: 7. Germline V CDR1 and CDR2: SEHNR, FQNEAQ (reference sequence). The CDR3 loop reads CAGETSGANEQFF. In nucleotides, the CDR3 is TGTGCCGGGGAGACTAGCGGGGCTAATGAGCAGTTCTTC.

The chain employs TRBV5-6 and TRBJ1-2; 8 bases are a match to TRBD1. The CDR3 has 16 amino acids. V lost 0 bases to trimming and J lost 4 bases; unmatched junction nucleotides: 8. Germline CDR1 is SGHDT and CDR2 is YYEEEE. The CDR3 region has the DNA TGTGCCAGCAGCTTGGGGGCACAGGGGGTGATCTATGGCTACACCTTC. As protein: CASSLGAQGVIYGYTF.

This rearrangement joins TRBV9 to TRBJ2-1, with a tentative D call TRBD1 (5 bases). V was cut by 4 bases and J by 2 bases, with 10 bases left in between. The CDR3 is made up of 14 amino acids. Germline values: CDR1 SGDLS, CDR2 YYNGEE. CDR3 bases: TGTGCCAGCAGCTCCCCAGGGACCTACAATGAGCAGTTCTTC. Its protein is CASSSPGTYNEQFF.

In its sample, this clone was seen once. This sequence joins TRBV5-1 and TRBJ1-2; D call uncertain. The germline gives CDR1 SGHRS, CDR2 YFSETQ. Trimming pared 0 bases from V and 6 bases from J, leaving 12 bases between. The CDR3 is 14 amino acids. This chain's CDR3 is CASSLALPVDGYTF. The DNA for the CDR3 is TGCGCCAGCAGCTTGGCTCTCCCCGTCGATGGCTACACCTTC.

V is TRBV20-1 and J is TRBJ1-4; D call uncertain. With 0 bases removed from V and 14 bases from J, the gap between germline ends came to 10 bases. CDR3 length equals 11 residues. Germline assignment: CDR1 DFQATT and CDR2 SNEGSKA (reference sequence). CDR3 protein: CSARDLGGLFF. CDR3 in DNA: TGCAGTGCTAGAGATTTGGGAGGGCTGTTTTTT.

This clone was picked up a small number of times. CDR3 loop: CASSLLGSPLHF. CDR3 bases: TGTGCCAGCAGCTTGCTGGGCTCACCCCTCCACTTT. This rearrangement joins TRBV5-6 to TRBJ1-6; D uncertain. Trimming pared 1 base from V and 10 bases from J, leaving 6 bases between. Germline CDR1 and CDR2: SGHDT and YYEEEE. The CDR3 is 12 amino acids.

In this sample, this clone turned up once. The chain combines TRBV30 with TRBJ1-5; D may be TRBD1 (6 bases). The J call may be incorrect, as the DNA end agrees better with TRBJ2-3. CDR3 length equals 15 residues. CDR1 and CDR2 (germline): GTSNPN, SVGIG (reference sequence). CDR3 nucleotide sequence: TGTGCCTGGAGTGATAAGTACAGGGCGAACCAGCCCCAGTATTTT. Translated, it gives CAWSDKYRANQPQYF.

The chain carries TRBV28 and TRBJ1-4; D not resolved. V was clipped by 6 bases and J by 5 bases, with 13 bases between them. Germline V gene lookup returns CDR1 MDHEN and CDR2 SYDVKM. The CDR3 runs to 14 residues. CDR3 nucleotide sequence: TGTGCCAGCAGAGTCCCGGAGATCAATGAAAAACTGTTTTTT. Encoded protein: CASRVPEINEKLFF. Supplemented by reference TRBV28 and TRBJ1-4, the full variable domain reads DVKVTQSSRYLVKRTGEKVFLECVQDMDHENMFWYRQDPGLGLRLIYFSYDVKMKEKGDIPEGYSVSREKKERFSLILESASTNQTSMYLCASRVPEINEKLFFGSGTQLSVL.

The CDR3 DNA sequence: TGTGCCAGCAGTTACCCAGACAGGGAAGTCCAAGAGACCCAGTACTTC. Protein sequence: CASSYPDREVQETQYF. The chain joins TRBV6-6 to TRBJ2-5; 7 nucleotides align to TRBD1. Per germline, CDR1 MNHNY and CDR2 SVGAGI (reference sequence). V lost 2 bases to trimming and J lost 1 base; unmatched junction nucleotides: 7. The CDR3 covers 16 residues.

The CDR3 DNA is TGTGCCAGCAGTCCCACCTCTAGCGCAGAGCAGTTCTTC. It translates to CASSPTSSAEQFF. The chain has TRBV28 and TRBJ2-1, with D possibly TRBD2 on 6 matching bases. V lost 5 bases to trimming and J lost 10 bases, with 15 bases between them. CDR1 and CDR2 from the germline V gene are MDHEN and SYDVKM. The CDR3 consists of 13 residues.

The chain carries TRBV19 and TRBJ1-1; 7 bases line up with TRBD1. The germline CDR1 and CDR2 sequences are LNHDA and SQIVND (reference sequence). Trimming cost V 9 bases and J 4 bases; bases outside gene matches: 8. The CDR3 totals 13 residues. The CDR3 DNA reads as TGTGCCAGCCGAGGGGGCCGCGTCACTGAAGCTTTCTTT. Translating gives CASRGGRVTEAFF.

This clone was seen only a few times. The chain employs TRBV5-3 and TRBJ1-1, with a tentative D call TRBD1 (6 bases). TRBV5-3 is sorted into the ORF group, with uncertain function. Trimming shortened V by 4 bases and J by 6 bases, and 10 bases separated the two germline ends. The CDR3 spans 12 residues. This CDR3 reads CARSIGQSEAFF. DNA for the CDR3: TGTGCCAGAAGCATTGGACAGTCTGAAGCTTTCTTT.

This clone was counted a few times. The chain joins TRBV4-1 to TRBJ1-1; a weak D match, TRBD1 (6 bases). This CDR3 contains 15 residues. Trimming left V 4 bases short and J 2 bases short, with 14 bases between. CDR1 MGHRA and CDR2 YSYEKL come from the germline V gene. CDR3 residues: CASSRIGQLNTEAFF. CDR3 DNA: TGCGCCAGCAGCCGTATAGGACAGCTAAACACTGAAGCTTTCTTT.

The gene calls are TRBV6-5 and TRBJ2-1; 13 bases map to TRBD2. The CDR3 runs to 14 residues. The V segment lost 6 bases and the J segment 9 bases; nucleotides outside the gene matches: 5. Germline V gene lookup returns CDR1 MNHEY and CDR2 SVGAGI. The CDR3 nucleotides are TGTGCCAGCAGCTTGGGACTAGCGGGGCTTGAGCAGTTCTTC. Its protein product is CASSLGLAGLEQFF.